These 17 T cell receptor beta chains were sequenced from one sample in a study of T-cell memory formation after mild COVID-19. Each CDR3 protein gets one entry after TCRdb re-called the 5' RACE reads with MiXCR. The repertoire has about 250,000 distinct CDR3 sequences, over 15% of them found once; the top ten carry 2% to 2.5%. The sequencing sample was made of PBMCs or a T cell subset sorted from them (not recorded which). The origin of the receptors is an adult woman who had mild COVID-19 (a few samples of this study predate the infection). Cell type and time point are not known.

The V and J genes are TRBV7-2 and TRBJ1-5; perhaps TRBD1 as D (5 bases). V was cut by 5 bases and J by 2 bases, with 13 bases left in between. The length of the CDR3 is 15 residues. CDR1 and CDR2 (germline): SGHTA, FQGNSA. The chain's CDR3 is CASSPRDVGNQPQHF. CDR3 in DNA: TGTGCCAGCAGCCCGCGGGACGTGGGCAATCAGCCCCAGCATTTT.

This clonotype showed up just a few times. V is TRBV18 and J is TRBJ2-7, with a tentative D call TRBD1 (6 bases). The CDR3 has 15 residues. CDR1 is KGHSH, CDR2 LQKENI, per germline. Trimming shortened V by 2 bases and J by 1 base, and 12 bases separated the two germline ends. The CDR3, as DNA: TGTGCCAGCTCACCAAAGTCAACAGGGTCCTACGAGCAGTACTTC. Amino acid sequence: CASSPKSTGSYEQYF. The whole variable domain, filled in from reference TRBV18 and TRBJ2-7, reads NAGVMQNPRHLVRRRGQEARLRCSPMKGHSHVYWYRQLPEEGLKFMVYLQKENIIDESGMPKERFSAEFPKEGPSILRIQQVVRGDSAAYFCASSPKSTGSYEQYFGPGTRLTVT.

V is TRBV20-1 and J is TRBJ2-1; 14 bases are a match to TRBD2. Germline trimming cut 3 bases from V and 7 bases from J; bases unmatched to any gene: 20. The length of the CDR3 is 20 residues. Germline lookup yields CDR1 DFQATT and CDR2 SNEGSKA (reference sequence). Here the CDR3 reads CSARWEPGLAGDWSQNEQFF. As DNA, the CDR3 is TGCAGTGCTAGGTGGGAACCGGGACTAGCGGGAGACTGGAGCCAAAATGAGCAGTTCTTC.

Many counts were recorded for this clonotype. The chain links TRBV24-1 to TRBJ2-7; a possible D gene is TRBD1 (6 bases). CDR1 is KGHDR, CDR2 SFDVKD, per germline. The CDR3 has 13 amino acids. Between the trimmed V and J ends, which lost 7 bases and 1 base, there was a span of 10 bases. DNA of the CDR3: TGTGCCACCAGCGAAACAGGGTCCTACGAGCAGTACTTC. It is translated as CATSETGSYEQYF.

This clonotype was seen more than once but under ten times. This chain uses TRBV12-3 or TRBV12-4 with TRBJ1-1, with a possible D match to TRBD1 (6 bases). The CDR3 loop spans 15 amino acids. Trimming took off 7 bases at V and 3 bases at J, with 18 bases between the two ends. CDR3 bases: TGTGCCAGCATTAGAGAACAGGGTTCGCACACTGAAGCTTTCTTT. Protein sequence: CASIREQGSHTEAFF.

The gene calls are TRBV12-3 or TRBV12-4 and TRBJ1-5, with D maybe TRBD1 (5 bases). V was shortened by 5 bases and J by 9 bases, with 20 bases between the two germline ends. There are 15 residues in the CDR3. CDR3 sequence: CASSVGQTRGGPQHF. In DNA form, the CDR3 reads TGTGCCAGCAGTGTCGGACAAACGCGAGGAGGGCCCCAGCATTTT.

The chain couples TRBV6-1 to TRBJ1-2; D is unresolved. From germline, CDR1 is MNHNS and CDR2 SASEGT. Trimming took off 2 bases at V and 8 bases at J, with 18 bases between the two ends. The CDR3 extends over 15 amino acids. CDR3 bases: TGTGCCAGCAGTGAATCCGGGCGTAACCTCAGAGGCTACACCTTC. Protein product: CASSESGRNLRGYTF.

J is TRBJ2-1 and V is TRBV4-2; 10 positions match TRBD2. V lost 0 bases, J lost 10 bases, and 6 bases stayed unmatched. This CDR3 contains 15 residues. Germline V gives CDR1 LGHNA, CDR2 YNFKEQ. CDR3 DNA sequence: TGTGCCAGCAGCCAAGAGACTAGCGGGTCCCCGGAGCAGTTCTTC. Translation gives CASSQETSGSPEQFF.

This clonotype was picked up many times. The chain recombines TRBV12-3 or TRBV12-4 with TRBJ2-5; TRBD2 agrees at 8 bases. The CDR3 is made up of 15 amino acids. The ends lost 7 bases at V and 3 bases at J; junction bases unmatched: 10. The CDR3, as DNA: TGTGCCAGCACCTTCTTCGGGAGGGCCGAAGAGACCCAGTACTTC. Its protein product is CASTFFGRAEETQYF.

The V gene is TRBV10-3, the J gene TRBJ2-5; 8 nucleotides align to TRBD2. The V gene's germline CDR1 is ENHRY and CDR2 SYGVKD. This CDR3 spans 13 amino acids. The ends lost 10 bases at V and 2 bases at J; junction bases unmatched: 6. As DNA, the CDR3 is TGTGCCACCTCACTAGCGGTTCAAGAGACCCAGTACTTC. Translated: CATSLAVQETQYF.

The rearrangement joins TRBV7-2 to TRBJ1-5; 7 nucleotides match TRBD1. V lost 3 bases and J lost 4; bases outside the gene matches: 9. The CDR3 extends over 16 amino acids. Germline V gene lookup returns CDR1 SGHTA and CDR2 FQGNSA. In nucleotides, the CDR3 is TGTGCCAGCAGCTTGAGGACAGGCCTAAGGAATCAGCCCCAGCATTTT. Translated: CASSLRTGLRNQPQHF.

CDR3 protein: CASSSVPPYNEQFF. The CDR3 coding sequence is TGTGCCAGCAGCTCGGTGCCCCCCTACAATGAGCAGTTCTTC. The chain employs TRBV7-3 and TRBJ2-1; D ambiguous. The CDR3 length is 14 residues. The germline V gene has CDR1 SGHTA and CDR2 FQGTGA. The germline V and J ends were trimmed by 4 bases and 2 bases, with 9 bases remaining between them.

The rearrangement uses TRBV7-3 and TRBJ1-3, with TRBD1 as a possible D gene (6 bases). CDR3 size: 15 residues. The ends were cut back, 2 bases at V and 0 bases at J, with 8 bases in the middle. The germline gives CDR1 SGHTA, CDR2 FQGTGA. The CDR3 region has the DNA TGTGCCAGCAGCTTACAGGGGACCTCTGGAAACACCATATATTTT. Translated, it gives CASSLQGTSGNTIYF.

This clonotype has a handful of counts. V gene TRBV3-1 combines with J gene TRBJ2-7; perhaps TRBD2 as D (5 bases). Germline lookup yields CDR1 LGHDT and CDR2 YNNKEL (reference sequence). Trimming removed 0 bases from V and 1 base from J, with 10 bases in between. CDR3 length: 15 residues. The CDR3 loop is CASSQDLLGSYEQYF. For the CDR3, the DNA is TGTGCCAGCAGCCAAGATTTACTAGGGTCCTACGAGCAGTACTTC.

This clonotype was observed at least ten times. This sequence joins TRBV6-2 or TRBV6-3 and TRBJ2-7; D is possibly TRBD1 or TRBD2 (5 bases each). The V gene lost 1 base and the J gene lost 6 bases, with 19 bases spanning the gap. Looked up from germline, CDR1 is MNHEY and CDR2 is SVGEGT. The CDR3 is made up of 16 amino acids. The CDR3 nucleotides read TGTGCCAGCAGTTACTTTCCTCGGACAATGAGGGGCGAGCAGTACTTC. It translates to CASSYFPRTMRGEQYF.

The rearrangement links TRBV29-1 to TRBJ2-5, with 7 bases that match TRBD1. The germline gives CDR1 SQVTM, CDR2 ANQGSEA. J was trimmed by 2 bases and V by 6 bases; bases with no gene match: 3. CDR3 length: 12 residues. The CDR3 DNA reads TGCAGCGTCGTGGGACAGCAAGAGACCCAGTACTTC. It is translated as CSVVGQQETQYF.

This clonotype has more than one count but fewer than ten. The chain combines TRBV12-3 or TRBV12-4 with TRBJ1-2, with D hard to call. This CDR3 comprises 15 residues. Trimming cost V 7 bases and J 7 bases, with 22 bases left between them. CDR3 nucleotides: TGTGCCAGCAAGAAGGACGGCGGAACTGCTGGTGGCTACACCTTC. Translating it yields CASKKDGGTAGGYTF.